This T cell receptor (beta chain) was obtained from a study of blood T cell repertoires in COVID-19. Study at large: From T cells, B-cell-depleted T cells, or PBMCs came the material, which was cDNA or gDNA.

Only in-frame clones appear in the TCRdb table, and some are missing; sequencing was by immunoSEQ multiplex PCR. The sample has 44,000 or so clones; 65% to 85% are singletons. Germline CDR1 is ENHRY and CDR2 is SYGVKD. V was trimmed by 2 bases and J by 9 bases, leaving 23 bases between them. The CDR3 has 16 amino acids. This chain uses TRBV10-3 with TRBJ2-7, with a tentative D call TRBD1 (6 bases). The sequenced sample was peripheral blood. This sequence was found in a man aged 45-65 years with active COVID-19. The CDR3 nucleotides are TGTGCCATCAGTGAGAGTGGGTTAGGGGGTGGTCTAAGGCAGTACTTC. As protein: CAISESGLGGGLRQYF.